One sample yielded the 12 T cell receptor beta chains listed below, sequenced in a study of shared clonotypes between healthy human individuals. Data came from immunoSEQ multiplex PCR; TCRdb stores just in-frame clones and leaves some out. The sample shows over 400,000 clones, about 96% of them seen only once. The sample consisted of naive CD4+ T cells sorted from blood. Subset meaning: CD45RA+ positively selected. The source of these receptors is a woman younger than 45 in good health.

The chain couples TRBV5-1 to TRBJ2-1, with TRBD2 identical over 14 bases. CDR1 SGHRS and CDR2 YFSETQ come from the germline V gene. The CDR3 length is 18 residues. The ends lost 4 bases at V and 2 bases at J; junction bases unmatched: 8. The CDR3 region has the DNA TGCGCCAGCAGCGCGGGACTAGCGGGAGTGACAACCTACAATGAGCAGTTCTTC. It encodes CASSAGLAGVTTYNEQFF.

The chain recombines TRBV5-1 with TRBJ2-7; D uncertain. Germline V gene sequence: CDR1 SGHRS, CDR2 YFSETQ. The CDR3 spans 13 residues. The V end was cut by 0 bases, the J end by 2 bases, with 6 bases between. The CDR3 coding sequence is TGCGCCAGCAGCTTGGAAGGAGCCTACGAGCAGTACTTC. Translating it yields CASSLEGAYEQYF.

The rearrangement uses TRBV5-1 and TRBJ2-5; 7 nucleotides line up with TRBD1. The trim removed 2 bases at V and 5 bases at J, leaving 9 bases unmatched. This CDR3 comprises 15 residues. Germline V lookup: CDR1 SGHRS, CDR2 YFSETQ. The CDR3 DNA follows: TGCGCCAGCAGCTTAGAAGGGGGCTTCGAGGAGACCCAGTACTTC. It yields the protein CASSLEGGFEETQYF.

The CDR3 sequence: CASSEDVTEAFF. The CDR3 DNA sequence: TGCGCCAGCAGCGAGGATGTCACTGAAGCTTTCTTT. The rearrangement uses TRBV5-1 and TRBJ1-1; D is undetermined. The CDR3 has 12 residues. Deletions cut 4 bases from V and 4 bases from J, with 8 bases between. The V gene's germline CDR1 is SGHRS and CDR2 YFSETQ.

The genes are TRBV6-1 and TRBJ2-7; no firm D call. V was clipped by 8 bases and J by 1 base, with 9 bases between them. CDR3 size: 12 residues. Germline V gene lookup returns CDR1 MNHNS and CDR2 SASEGT. In nucleotides, the CDR3 is TGTGCCAGCGGTTATAGTTCCTACGAGCAGTACTTC. It specifies CASGYSSYEQYF.

This chain connects TRBV5-1 to TRBJ1-5; D call uncertain. The CDR3 is made up of 15 amino acids. CDR1 is SGHRS and CDR2 is YFSETQ in the germline V gene. Trimming shortened V by 0 bases and J by 6 bases, and 13 bases separated the two germline ends. CDR3 sequence: CASSLEAGPSQPQHF. The DNA of the CDR3 is TGCGCCAGCAGCTTGGAAGCAGGCCCAAGTCAGCCCCAGCATTTT.

J is TRBJ2-3 and V is TRBV18; 7 nucleotides match TRBD1. This CDR3 contains 13 residues. J was trimmed by 4 bases and V by 3 bases; bases with no gene match: 1. In germline, CDR1 is KGHSH, CDR2 LQKENI. The CDR3 DNA reads TGTGCCAGCTCACCGACAGGGTCAGATACGCAGTATTTT. It specifies CASSPTGSDTQYF.

The table lists this clone with a few counts. The chain is built from TRBV29-1 and TRBJ2-5, with D maybe TRBD2 (5 bases). Germline lookup yields CDR1 SQVTM and CDR2 ANQGSEA. V was clipped by 5 bases and J by 0 bases, with 13 bases between them. This CDR3 comprises 14 residues. CDR3: CSVSVWEHQETQYF. The CDR3 nucleotides are TGCAGCGTTTCGGTGTGGGAGCACCAAGAGACCCAGTACTTC.

The chain recombines TRBV6-1 with TRBJ1-2; D is possibly TRBD1 (5 bases). The CDR3 consists of 15 residues. Germline CDR1 reads MNHNS; CDR2 reads SASEGT. V was trimmed by 8 bases and J by 4 bases, leaving 20 bases between them. Here the CDR3 reads CASAGTGSTVYGYTF. In nucleotides, the CDR3 is TGTGCCAGCGCAGGGACCGGTTCAACAGTCTATGGCTACACCTTC.

V usage is TRBV14 and J usage is TRBJ2-7, with D possibly matching TRBD2 (5 bases). The V and J ends lost 2 bases and 0 bases respectively, with 5 bases between them. This CDR3 has 13 residues. The germline V gene encodes CDR1 SGHDN and CDR2 FVKESK. The CDR3 here is CASSQTSSYEQYF. CDR3 in DNA: TGTGCCAGCAGCCAAACTAGCTCCTACGAGCAGTACTTC.

J is TRBJ1-1 and V is TRBV29-1, with D possibly being TRBD1 (5 bases). Trimming cost V 7 bases and J 1 base, with 13 bases left between them. In germline, CDR1 is SQVTM, CDR2 ANQGSEA. The CDR3 has 13 amino acids. The CDR3, as DNA: TGCAGCGCCTCACCCCAGGGGAACACTGAAGCTTTCTTT. Its translation: CSASPQGNTEAFF.

This sequence joins TRBV19 and TRBJ2-5; D remains ambiguous. The better agreement between TRBJ2-7 and the DNA end casts doubt on the J call. The CDR3 loop spans 13 amino acids. Germline CDR1 reads LNHDA; CDR2 reads SQIVND (reference sequence). CDR3 protein: CASSIGRPYEQYF. The DNA of the CDR3 is TGTGCCAGTAGTATTGGCAGACCCTACGAGCAGTACTTC.